Each of the 3 T cell receptor beta chains below was sequenced from the same sample in a study of blood T cell repertoires in COVID-19. The assay was immunoSEQ multiplex PCR, and TCRdb's table has in-frame clones only and misses some. The sample contains approximately 90,000 clones, just under 80% of which appear only once. The sample consisted of peripheral blood. The receptors originated from a man between 65 and 85 years old with COVID-19, enrolled during active disease.

The chain uses TRBV24-1 and TRBJ2-3, with TRBD2 identical over 7 bases. Germline CDR1 reads KGHDR; CDR2 reads SFDVKD. V dropped 8 bases and J dropped 4; count of bases not matched to a gene: 14. The CDR3 covers 16 residues. DNA of the CDR3: TGTGCCACCACCGGACCCCCGGGGGGAGAGGCAGATACGCAGTATTTT. This gives the protein CATTGPPGGEADTQYF.

In this sample, this clone turned up once. The V and J genes are TRBV20-1 and TRBJ2-3; 7 bases are shared with TRBD2. The CDR3 contains 16 residues. Germline CDR1 is DFQATT and CDR2 is SNEGSKA (reference sequence). The J segment lost 2 bases and the V segment lost 3 bases, leaving 11 bases of the junction unmatched. Here the CDR3 reads CSASDQGGTNTDTQYF. CDR3 DNA: TGCAGTGCTAGTGACCAGGGCGGGACTAACACAGATACGCAGTATTTT.

This clone turned up a few times. The rearrangement uses TRBV28 and TRBJ1-5; D is undetermined. With 6 bases removed from V and 4 bases from J, the gap between germline ends came to 16 bases. In germline, CDR1 is MDHEN, CDR2 SYDVKM. The length of the CDR3 is 15 residues. CDR3 nucleotide sequence: TGTGCCAGCAGCTATTCAGCGAGAGGGAATCAGCCCCAGCATTTT. This translates into CASSYSARGNQPQHF.